These 31 T cell receptor beta chains were sequenced from one sample in a study of Graves' ophthalmopathy and Graves' hyperthyroidism. Amplification targeted the TCR beta CDR3 regions, with RNA transcripts as the source material. Second-round multiplex PCR followed a first-round RT-PCR using HTBI primers. TCRdb reanalysed the multiplex PCR reads using MiXCR and keeps one entry per CDR3 protein. The table lists about 1.2 million distinct CDR3 sequences, about 35% of them singletons. The source material was peripheral blood or thyroid tissue (not recorded which). The receptors were sampled from an adult man with Graves' hyperthyroidism.

This clonotype was counted at least ten times. The chain recombines TRBV9 with TRBJ2-7, with D tentatively TRBD1 (7 bases). CDR1 SGDLS and CDR2 YYNGEE come from the germline V gene. Trimming took off 0 bases at V and 4 bases at J, with 14 bases between the two ends. The CDR3 is made up of 15 amino acids. CDR3 nucleotides: TGTGCCAGCAGCGTAGGGCAGGGGGGAGGATACGAGCAGTACTTC. Amino acids: CASSVGQGGGYEQYF.

This clonotype was detected ten times or more. The chain recombines TRBV10-3 with TRBJ1-1; D not certain. This CDR3 is built from 13 residues. The germline CDR1 and CDR2 sequences are ENHRY and SYGVKD. Trimming stripped 0 bases from V and 4 bases from J, with 6 bases between. The CDR3 protein is CAISESVTTEAFF. In DNA, the CDR3 is TGTGCCATCAGTGAGTCGGTTACCACTGAAGCTTTCTTT.

This clonotype was observed a handful of times. This chain connects TRBV3-1 to TRBJ1-4; D call uncertain. The CDR3 length is 13 residues. V lost 2 bases to trimming and J lost 8 bases, with 9 bases between them. Germline assignment: CDR1 LGHDT and CDR2 YNNKEL (reference sequence). The CDR3: CASSQRAVEKLFF. In nucleotides, the CDR3 is TGTGCCAGCAGCCAAAGAGCGGTGGAAAAACTGTTTTTT.

As concerns this clonotype: A read error may explain this, as a much larger clone is one base away. The V gene is TRBV9, the J gene TRBJ1-4; D unclear. This CDR3 region has 15 residues. Germline V gene data show CDR1 as SGDLS and CDR2 as YYNGEE. V gave up 3 bases and J gave up 7 bases, with 16 bases separating them. The CDR3 bases are TGTGCCAGCAGCGCGGCGATAGGGTTCGGTGAAAAACTGTTTTTT. Its translation: CASSAAIGFGEKLFF. The complete variable domain, with remaining parts taken from reference TRBV9 and TRBJ1-4, reads DSGVTQTPKHLITATGQRVTLRCSPRSGDLSVYWYQQSLDQGLQFLIQYYNGEERAKGNILERFSAQQFPDLHSELNLSSLELGDSALYFCASSAAIGFGEKLFFGSGTQLSVL.

This clonotype has a count of ten or more. This chain links TRBV10-3 with TRBJ2-5; the D is unclear. The CDR3 is 13 amino acids. Germline lookup yields CDR1 ENHRY and CDR2 SYGVKD. Trimming cost V 3 bases and J 2 bases, with 7 bases left between them. The CDR3 loop is CAISDLRQETQYF. DNA of the CDR3: TGTGCCATCAGTGACCTCCGTCAAGAGACCCAGTACTTC.

This clonotype was found a few times. V is TRBV5-1 and J is TRBJ2-7, with TRBD2 identical over 15 bases. Germline CDR1 and CDR2: SGHRS and YFSETQ. This CDR3 has 20 amino acids. Trimming removed 0 bases from V and 3 bases from J; junction bases left unmatched: 13. In nucleotides, the CDR3 is TGCGCCAGCAGCTTGGCCAGGTGGACTAGCGGGAGGGCGTTCCACTACGAGCAGTACTTC. Translated: CASSLARWTSGRAFHYEQYF.

The rearrangement uses TRBV14 and TRBJ2-3; 8 nucleotides line up with TRBD2. The germline gives CDR1 SGHDN, CDR2 FVKESK. The junction had 2 bases not matched to a gene; V was cut back by 0 bases and J by 0 bases. The CDR3 contains 16 residues. In DNA, the CDR3 is TGTGCCAGCAGCCAAGATGGCGGGGGGAGCACAGATACGCAGTATTTT. Translated: CASSQDGGGSTDTQYF.

The chain uses TRBV29-1 and TRBJ2-7, with 10 bases lining up with TRBD1. The CDR3 totals 13 residues. J lost 4 bases, V lost 2 bases, and 2 bases had no gene match. From germline, CDR1 is SQVTM and CDR2 ANQGSEA. In nucleotides, the CDR3 is TGCAGCGTTGAATGGGGACAGGGGTACGAGCAGTACTTC. This gives the protein CSVEWGQGYEQYF.

The chain recombines TRBV19 with TRBJ1-5; D remains unclear. The length of the CDR3 is 16 residues. The germline V gene encodes CDR1 LNHDA and CDR2 SQIVND (reference sequence). V was cut by 3 bases and J by 6 bases, with 18 bases left in between. The chain's CDR3 is CASSIKWQSEAQPQHF. In DNA, the CDR3 is TGTGCCAGTAGTATCAAGTGGCAGTCCGAGGCTCAGCCCCAGCATTTT.

As concerns this clonotype: Just one base apart from a much larger clone, this may be a read error. The chain couples TRBV7-8 to TRBJ2-7; 11 bases fit TRBD1. Germline V gene data show CDR1 as SGHVS and CDR2 as FQNEAQ. The CDR3 has 14 amino acids. Trimming removed 5 bases from V and 5 bases from J; junction bases left unmatched: 5. The CDR3 DNA reads as TGTGCCAGCAGCCCGGGACAGGGGGAACACGAGCAGTACTTC. This translates into CASSPGQGEHEQYF.

V usage is TRBV20-1 and J usage is TRBJ1-5; tentative D call: TRBD1 (5 bases). The CDR3 loop spans 9 amino acids. The germline V gene encodes CDR1 DFQATT and CDR2 SNEGSKA (reference sequence). V was clipped by 3 bases and J by 13 bases, with 7 bases between them. CDR3 region: CSARGTQHF. Written as DNA, the CDR3 is TGCAGTGCTAGGGGGACTCAGCATTTT.

This clonotype has ten or more counts. The rearrangement uses TRBV19 and TRBJ2-7; D perhaps matches TRBD1 (6 bases). CDR3 length equals 13 residues. In germline, CDR1 is LNHDA, CDR2 SQIVND (reference sequence). V lost 4 bases to trimming and J lost 5 bases, with 12 bases between them. CDR3 sequence (DNA): TGTGCCAGTAGTACCATACAGGGCCACGAGCAGTACTTC. Protein product: CASSTIQGHEQYF.

At least ten counts were recorded for this clonotype. V gene TRBV29-1 combines with J gene TRBJ2-3; weak D call: TRBD2 (6 bases). The V gene's germline CDR1 is SQVTM and CDR2 ANQGSEA. This CDR3 is 13 amino acids long. V lost 4 bases to trimming and J lost 2 bases, with 10 bases between them. In DNA, the CDR3 is TGCAGCGTTGTTGGCGGGGCCACAGATACGCAGTATTTT. It codes for CSVVGGATDTQYF.

The V call is TRBV12-3 or TRBV12-4, the J call TRBJ2-5, with D perhaps matching TRBD2 (5 bases). The CDR3 loop spans 13 amino acids. V dropped 7 bases and J dropped 4 bases, with 13 bases sitting between them. The CDR3 loop is CASTDRTLETQYF. CDR3 nucleotide sequence: TGTGCCAGCACTGATCGGACTTTAGAGACCCAGTACTTC.

Points on this clonotype: This sequence may be a read error, since a much larger clone differs from it by one base. The final CDR3 position lacks the conserved phenylalanine or tryptophan, pointing to a likely read error. This chain uses TRBV12-3 or TRBV12-4 with TRBJ1-6; D is undetermined. The CDR3 runs to 14 residues. Trimming took off 3 bases at V and 9 bases at J, with 12 bases between the two ends. This CDR3 is CASSFAISGSPLHL. The CDR3 bases are TGTGCCAGCAGTTTCGCGATCAGCGGTTCACCCCTCCACCTT.

This chain uses TRBV11-2 with TRBJ1-6; the D is unclear. Per the germline V gene, CDR1 is SGHAT and CDR2 is FQNNGV. Trimming cost V 4 bases and J 0 bases, with 16 bases left between them. The length of the CDR3 is 18 residues. CDR3 region: CASSSGILITSYNSPLHF. The DNA for the CDR3 is TGTGCCAGCAGCTCCGGGATTCTAATAACCTCCTATAATTCACCCCTCCACTTT.

There are a few counts of this clonotype. This chain connects TRBV9 to TRBJ1-6; D not resolved. The germline V gene encodes CDR1 SGDLS and CDR2 YYNGEE. The CDR3 totals 13 residues. The V end was cut by 3 bases, the J end by 10 bases, with 11 bases between. CDR3: CASSAAAASPLHF. The CDR3 region has the DNA TGTGCCAGCAGCGCCGCTGCTGCGTCACCCCTCCACTTT.

Points on this clonotype: Lacking the conserved final phenylalanine or tryptophan, this CDR3 likely reflects a read error. The DNA is left out, because the CDR3 cannot be placed on it with certainty; the CDR3 is given as TCRdb lists it. This sequence joins TRBV20-1 and TRBJ1-4; the D call of TRBD1 is as the table states it, not checked on the DNA. Germline V gene data show CDR1 as DFQATT and CDR2 as SNEGSKA (reference sequence). The CDR3 extends over 17 residues, inclusive of both ends. Here the CDR3 reads CSARGESSYNSPLTVTA.

V gene TRBV20-1 combines with J gene TRBJ2-5; possibly TRBD1 for D (5 bases). CDR3 length: 13 residues. Germline V gene data show CDR1 as DFQATT and CDR2 as SNEGSKA (reference sequence). V was clipped by 2 bases and J by 2 bases, with 9 bases between them. CDR3 nucleotide sequence: TGCAGTGCTAGAAAGACAGCACAAGAGACCCAGTACTTC. Translation: CSARKTAQETQYF.

This clonotype was seen many times. V is TRBV5-1 and J is TRBJ1-4; D perhaps matches TRBD1 (6 bases). This CDR3 region has 15 residues. CDR1 is SGHRS, CDR2 YFSETQ, per germline. The V and J ends lost 0 bases and 8 bases respectively, with 14 bases between them. CDR3 DNA: TGCGCCAGCAGCTTGGATGGGGGCGCTGGGGAAAAACTGTTTTTT. Translation: CASSLDGGAGEKLFF.

This clonotype was seen ten or more times. The CDR3 DNA sequence: TGCAGCGTTGAAGATGGGGTGCGGGGATCCGACGAGCAGTACTTC. It translates to CSVEDGVRGSDEQYF. The gene calls are TRBV29-1 and TRBJ2-7; D possibly corresponds to TRBD2 (6 bases). Trimming shortened V by 0 bases and J by 5 bases, and 17 bases separated the two germline ends. This CDR3 spans 15 amino acids. Germline assignment: CDR1 SQVTM and CDR2 ANQGSEA.

The table lists this clonotype with a few counts. The J gene is TRBJ2-5, the V gene TRBV6-2 or TRBV6-3; either TRBD1 or TRBD2 may supply D (5 bases each). Germline-derived CDR1 and CDR2 are MNHEY and SVGEGT. This CDR3 spans 15 amino acids. The V end was cut by 4 bases, the J end by 6 bases, with 18 bases between. The CDR3: CASSSTGPGGKTQYF. The CDR3 DNA is TGTGCCAGCAGTTCCACGGGACCCGGTGGCAAGACCCAGTACTTC.

This clonotype was seen more than once but under ten times. The chain is built from TRBV5-1 and TRBJ1-6, with 12 bases that match TRBD1. The CDR3 extends over 17 amino acids. V was clipped by 4 bases and J by 7 bases; unmatched bases: 9. CDR1 is SGHRS, CDR2 YFSETQ, per germline. CDR3 loop: CASSIRDRGLGNSPLHF. In nucleotides, the CDR3 is TGCGCCAGCAGCATCCGGGACAGGGGGCTTGGAAATTCACCCCTCCACTTT. Full variable domain (rest looked up from reference TRBV5-1 and TRBJ1-6): KAGVTQTPRYLIKTRGQQVTLSCSPISGHRSVSWYQQTPGQGLQFLFEYFSETQRNKGNFPGRFSGRQFSNSRSEMNVSTLELGDSALYLCASSIRDRGLGNSPLHFGNGTRLTVT.

This clonotype showed up many times. The V gene is TRBV6-6, the J gene TRBJ2-7; D remains unclear. CDR3 size: 11 residues. Per germline, CDR1 MNHNY and CDR2 SVGAGI (reference sequence). Between the trimmed V and J ends, which lost 5 bases and 7 bases, there was a span of 9 bases. CDR3 in DNA: TGTGCCAGCAGTGAGACGTGGGAGCAGTACTTC. This encodes CASSETWEQYF.

The V gene is TRBV18, the J gene TRBJ2-7; possibly TRBD2 for D (5 bases). Trimming took 6 bases from V and 6 from J, leaving 15 bases between them. The CDR3 consists of 13 residues. Germline loops: CDR1 KGHSH, CDR2 LQKENI. CDR3 sequence: CASSLTREAEQYF. The DNA of the CDR3 is TGTGCCAGCTCCCTCACCCGGGAAGCCGAGCAGTACTTC.

The rearrangement links TRBV20-1 to TRBJ2-7; perhaps TRBD1 as D (5 bases). The length of the CDR3 is 14 residues. Trimming left V 3 bases short and J 3 bases short, with 15 bases between. CDR1 and CDR2 from the germline V gene are DFQATT and SNEGSKA (reference sequence). CDR3 sequence (DNA): TGCAGTGCTAGTTACGGTTCCACAGGCTACGAGCAGTACTTC. Its translation is CSASYGSTGYEQYF.

CDR3 protein: CASSDPGLGGQTQYF. DNA of the CDR3: TGTGCCAGCAGTGACCCGGGACTAGGGGGACAGACCCAGTACTTC. The gene calls are TRBV25-1 and TRBJ2-5; the match to TRBD2 covers 8 bases. This CDR3 is built from 15 residues. Germline CDR1 and CDR2: MGHDK and SYGVNS. The ends lost 3 bases at V and 6 bases at J; junction bases unmatched: 9.

Turning to this clonotype: Being one base from a much bigger clone, this may be a read error. The chain joins TRBV6-2 or TRBV6-3 to TRBJ1-5, with D maybe TRBD1 (6 bases). There are 14 residues in the CDR3. Germline CDR1 reads MNHEY; CDR2 reads SVGEGT. With 8 bases removed from V and 4 bases from J, the gap between germline ends came to 15 bases. This CDR3 reads CASGNSGQNQPQHF. In DNA, the CDR3 is TGTGCCAGCGGTAACAGTGGACAGAATCAGCCCCAGCATTTT.

This clonotype was observed a few times. The rearrangement joins TRBV6-5 to TRBJ1-4; no clear D. The CDR3 spans 13 residues. The germline CDR1 and CDR2 sequences are MNHEY and SVGAGI. V was cut by 6 bases and J by 5 bases, with 10 bases left in between. CDR3 sequence: CASRTTLNEKLFF. CDR3 nucleotide sequence: TGTGCCAGCAGAACGACACTAAATGAAAAACTGTTTTTT.

The chain uses TRBV25-1 and TRBJ1-5; D is perhaps TRBD1 (6 bases). CDR1 and CDR2 from the germline V gene are MGHDK and SYGVNS. The CDR3 runs to 17 residues. V was clipped by 10 bases and J by 2 bases, with 24 bases between them. The CDR3 DNA follows: TGTGCCACTCTGGCCGAGGACAGACCTGTGGGCAATCAGCCCCAGCATTTT. Translated: CATLAEDRPVGNQPQHF. The whole variable domain, remainder taken from reference TRBV25-1 and TRBJ1-5, is EADIYQTPRYLVIGTGKKITLECSQTMGHDKMYWYQQDPGMELHLIHYSYGVNSTEKGDLSSESTVSRIRTEHFPLTLESARPSHTSQYLCATLAEDRPVGNQPQHFGDGTRLSIL.

This sequence joins TRBV19 and TRBJ1-1; D gene uncertain. Deletions cut 7 bases from V and 1 base from J, with 10 bases between. The CDR3 covers 13 residues. The V gene's germline CDR1 is LNHDA and CDR2 SQIVND (reference sequence). The CDR3 is CASTLAPNTEAFF. The CDR3 DNA reads as TGTGCCAGTACCCTCGCCCCGAACACTGAAGCTTTCTTT.